This TCR beta chain was sequenced in a study of blood T cell repertoires in COVID-19. Study-wide context: The United States, Italy and Spain were the sources of the acute and convalescent COVID-19 samples. Sample material is recorded as cDNA or gDNA derived from T cells, B-cell-depleted T cells, or PBMCs.

Study processing details: How many nucleated cells were present was estimated from reference gene primer amplification. Clones were sequenced by immunoSEQ multiplex PCR, and TCRdb holds only the in-frame ones, with some missing. V and J calls plus clone size are reproduced from that table; the DNA served to infer D and trimming. The table has some 240,000 clones, 80% to 85% seen once. This clone came up once. The CDR3 consists of 14 residues. V lost 2 bases to trimming and J lost 7 bases, with 12 bases between them. Germline loops: CDR1 LNHNV, CDR2 YYDKDF (reference sequence). This sequence originates from a middle-aged woman who had recovered from COVID-19. The chain uses TRBV15 and TRBJ2-1; possibly TRBD1 for D (5 bases). Sequencing was done on a sample of peripheral blood. The CDR3: CATSRTREGNEQFF. The CDR3 bases are TGTGCCACCAGCAGAACCAGGGAAGGGAATGAGCAGTTCTTC.